Following are 30 T cell receptor beta chains from one sample sequenced in a study of T cell repertoires in cytomegalovirus infection. Antigens for these TCRs are unknown. TCRdb ran MiXCR on the reads and lists one entry per CDR3 protein. The sample lists 160,000 or so distinct CDR3 sequences; less than 25% were seen once. The sequenced sample was CD8+ T cells from cultured PBMCs, obtained from culture after CMV antigen stimulation. The receptor source for this set is a human donor in good health (CMV status not recorded). Some clones in this sample may be carry-over from other donors' samples.

This clonotype came up a few times. The chain combines TRBV12-3 or TRBV12-4 with TRBJ1-2, with D possibly TRBD1 on 5 matching bases. This CDR3 region has 13 residues. Trimming removed 3 bases from V and 7 bases from J, with 12 bases in between. CDR3 sequence reads: CASSFGTHSGYTF. DNA for the CDR3: TGTGCCAGCAGTTTTGGGACCCACTCTGGCTACACCTTC.

This clonotype appeared a few times. J is TRBJ2-5 and V is TRBV6-2 or TRBV6-3, with a possible D match to TRBD1 (8 bases). The germline V gene has CDR1 MNHEY and CDR2 SVGEGT. Trimming pared 2 bases from V and 1 base from J, leaving 14 bases between. There are 16 residues in the CDR3. CDR3 coding DNA: TGTGCCAGCAGTTACCCACAGGGGGGGCCCCAAGAGACCCAGTACTTC. It yields the protein CASSYPQGGPQETQYF.

This clonotype turned up a few times. The J gene is TRBJ1-2, the V gene TRBV7-2; TRBD1 matches at 11 bases. The CDR3 covers 15 residues. CDR1 is SGHTA and CDR2 is FQGNSA in the germline V gene. V gave up 5 bases and J gave up 2 bases; unmatched junction bases: 4. As DNA, the CDR3 is TGTGCCAGCAGCCTACGGGACAGGGGGAACTATGGCTACACCTTC. This translates into CASSLRDRGNYGYTF.

This clonotype showed up just a few times. The gene calls are TRBV7-9 and TRBJ1-4, with D possibly TRBD1 on 5 matching bases. Trimming removed 5 bases at V and 8 bases at J, with 15 bases between. Germline CDR1 SEHNR, CDR2 FQNEAQ (reference sequence). This CDR3 contains 14 residues. The CDR3 region has the DNA TGTGCCAGCAGCCCCCCGGGGGAGGACGAAAAACTGTTTTTT. It translates to CASSPPGEDEKLFF.

This clonotype was detected only a few times. The chain combines TRBV7-9 with TRBJ2-7; weak D call: TRBD1 (6 bases). The germline V gene has CDR1 SEHNR and CDR2 FQNEAQ (reference sequence). The CDR3 totals 17 residues. V was clipped by 5 bases and J by 2 bases, with 22 bases between them. CDR3 in amino acids: CASSPPDRSPETYEQYF. As DNA, the CDR3 is TGTGCCAGCAGCCCCCCCGACAGGTCCCCGGAGACCTACGAGCAGTACTTC.

The V call is TRBV6-1, the J call TRBJ1-1, with TRBD1 matching over 10 bases. Germline V gives CDR1 MNHNS, CDR2 SASEGT. V gave up 3 bases and J gave up 3 bases; unmatched junction bases: 4. The CDR3 contains 15 residues. The CDR3 loop reads CASSDWGTGDTEAFF. CDR3 nucleotides: TGTGCCAGCAGTGATTGGGGGACAGGGGACACTGAAGCTTTCTTT.

Only a few counts were recorded for this clonotype. The chain is built from TRBV27 and TRBJ2-3; no clear D. The V gene lost 8 bases and the J gene lost 4 bases, with 10 bases spanning the gap. The CDR3 is 12 amino acids. In germline, CDR1 is MNHEY, CDR2 SMNVEV (reference sequence). The CDR3 DNA reads TGTGCCAGCTCCTATCGGGCAGATACGCAGTATTTT. Translated, it gives CASSYRADTQYF.

This rearrangement joins TRBV7-9 to TRBJ1-2; D not certain. Between the trimmed V and J ends, which lost 1 base and 7 bases, there was a span of 28 bases. Germline V CDR1 and CDR2: SEHNR, FQNEAQ (reference sequence). The CDR3 runs 19 residues. The CDR3 protein is CASSLVLGTQPLRVFGYTF. CDR3 sequence (DNA): TGTGCCAGCAGCTTAGTTCTCGGAACCCAACCCCTCCGGGTGTTTGGCTACACCTTC.

This rearrangement joins TRBV7-8 to TRBJ1-1, with D maybe TRBD1 (5 bases). Germline assignment: CDR1 SGHVS and CDR2 FQNEAQ. The V end was cut by 1 base, the J end by 6 bases, with 12 bases between. The CDR3 runs to 14 residues. Written as DNA, the CDR3 is TGTGCCAGCAGCTTAGGGGGCCGGGGGGCTGAAGCTTTCTTT. It encodes CASSLGGRGAEAFF. Based on the CDR3 plus reference TRBV7-8 and TRBJ1-1, the full variable domain is GAGVSQSPRYKVAKRGQDVALRCDPISGHVSLFWYQQALGQGPEFLTYFQNEAQLDKSGLPSDRFFAERPEGSVSTLKIQRTQQEDSAVYLCASSLGGRGAEAFFGQGTRLTVV.

This chain links TRBV12-5 with TRBJ1-6; perhaps TRBD1 as D (5 bases). With 4 bases removed from V and 2 bases from J, the gap between germline ends came to 12 bases. CDR3 length equals 16 residues. The germline gives CDR1 LGHNT, CDR2 FRNRAP. This chain's CDR3 is CASGWNRTAYNSPLHF. CDR3 DNA: TGTGCTAGTGGTTGGAACAGGACCGCCTATAATTCACCCCTCCACTTT.

This clonotype has more than one count but fewer than ten. The V call is TRBV6-1, the J call TRBJ2-1; 9 nucleotides match TRBD1. The CDR3 spans 16 residues. V gave up 6 bases and J gave up 3 bases; unmatched junction bases: 9. Per germline, CDR1 MNHNS and CDR2 SASEGT. This CDR3 is CASRAVDRGDYNEQFF. Here the CDR3 DNA reads TGTGCCAGCAGGGCTGTGGACAGGGGAGACTACAATGAGCAGTTCTTC.

The chain combines TRBV5-6 with TRBJ1-4, with D hard to call. The CDR3 totals 14 residues. With 0 bases removed from V and 6 bases from J, the gap between germline ends came to 9 bases. CDR1 and CDR2 (germline): SGHDT, YYEEEE. The CDR3 DNA reads TGTGCCAGCAGCTTGGGGGGATCCCATGAAAAACTGTTTTTT. It yields the protein CASSLGGSHEKLFF.

This clonotype showed up many times. V gene TRBV5-6 combines with J gene TRBJ2-7; D remains unclear. V was trimmed by 1 base and J by 0 bases, leaving 8 bases between them. The CDR3 covers 14 residues. The germline gives CDR1 SGHDT, CDR2 YYEEEE. The CDR3 DNA reads as TGTGCCAGCAGCTTGTCACCGAGCTCCTACGAGCAGTACTTC. Residues: CASSLSPSSYEQYF.

The chain employs TRBV7-6 and TRBJ2-3, with 9 bases that match TRBD2. V shed 5 bases and J 0 bases; nucleotides not matched to a gene: 9. Germline V gene sequence: CDR1 SGHVS, CDR2 FNYEAQ. CDR3 length: 17 residues. The chain's CDR3 is CASSQPTSGQSTDTQYF. The CDR3 bases are TGTGCCAGCAGCCAACCTACTAGCGGGCAAAGCACAGATACGCAGTATTTT.

The chain combines TRBV4-2 with TRBJ2-5, with 10 bases identical to TRBD2. V trimming: 0 bases; J trimming: 2 bases; junction bases outside the gene matches: 6. The CDR3 has 17 amino acids. Germline CDR1 reads LGHNA; CDR2 reads YNFKEQ. The CDR3 here is CASSQDRTSGDQETQYF. The CDR3 nucleotides are TGTGCCAGCAGCCAAGATCGGACTAGCGGAGATCAAGAGACCCAGTACTTC.

This clonotype has just a few counts. The chain has TRBV4-1 and TRBJ2-1; no definite D call. CDR1 and CDR2 (germline): MGHRA, YSYEKL. V dropped 0 bases and J dropped 3 bases, with 6 bases sitting between them. This CDR3 has 14 residues. CDR3 coding DNA: TGCGCCAGCAGCCAAGAACAGTTCTACAATGAGCAGTTCTTC. Amino acid sequence: CASSQEQFYNEQFF.

The chain uses TRBV7-2 and TRBJ2-5, with TRBD2 identical over 8 bases. With 4 bases clipped from V and 6 bases from J, the junction kept 7 bases outside the gene matches. Germline assignment: CDR1 SGHTA and CDR2 FQGNSA. The CDR3 totals 14 residues. CDR3 DNA sequence: TGTGCCAGCAGCTACGGGGGGGAAATAAAGACCCAGTACTTC. Its protein is CASSYGGEIKTQYF.

This clonotype was found a few times. The chain links TRBV7-2 to TRBJ2-1; 10 bases are a match to TRBD2. The CDR3 sequence is 14 residues long. The germline V gene has CDR1 SGHTA and CDR2 FQGNSA. V lost 1 base and J lost 9; bases outside the gene matches: 3. For the CDR3, the DNA is TGTGCCAGCAGCTTAGAGCCTAGCGGGGGTGAGCAGTTCTTC. Encoded protein: CASSLEPSGGEQFF.

This clonotype was seen only a few times. The V call is TRBV28, the J call TRBJ1-5; possible D gene TRBD1, 5 bases. The germline V gene encodes CDR1 MDHEN and CDR2 SYDVKM. The CDR3 is 18 amino acids. The V end was cut by 5 bases, the J end by 4 bases, with 24 bases between. CDR3 in DNA: TGTGCCAGCAGTACCCCCGAATCACCGGGGGTAATGAATCAGCCCCAGCATTTT. Translating it yields CASSTPESPGVMNQPQHF.

This clonotype appeared a few times. The rearrangement links TRBV28 to TRBJ2-7, with no clear D. The CDR3 has 15 amino acids. CDR1 is MDHEN and CDR2 is SYDVKM in the germline V gene. The ends were cut back, 1 base at V and 0 bases at J, with 10 bases in the middle. The CDR3 DNA is TGTGCCAGCAGTTTATTTCAGACTCTCTCCTACGAGCAGTACTTC. Protein sequence: CASSLFQTLSYEQYF.

The chain has TRBV6-2 or TRBV6-3 and TRBJ1-5; D is perhaps TRBD1 (6 bases). Germline assignment: CDR1 MNHEY and CDR2 SVGEGT. The CDR3 length is 13 residues. V was trimmed by 11 bases and J by 5 bases, leaving 16 bases between them. CDR3 DNA sequence: TGTGCCGCTGGGGGGGGGGGCTATCAGCCCCAGCATTTT. This translates into CAAGGGGYQPQHF.

This clonotype was detected a few times. The J gene is TRBJ2-1, the V gene TRBV19; D ambiguous. Germline V gives CDR1 LNHDA, CDR2 SQIVND (reference sequence). This CDR3 comprises 15 residues. Trimming left V 5 bases short and J 0 bases short, with 11 bases between. CDR3 nucleotides: TGTGCCAGTAGTCCTCGTAAGAGCTCCTACAATGAGCAGTTCTTC. This gives the protein CASSPRKSSYNEQFF.

This clonotype has at least ten counts. J is TRBJ1-1 and V is TRBV10-3, with D unclear. V was clipped by 10 bases and J by 1 base, with 13 bases between them. CDR1 is ENHRY, CDR2 SYGVKD, per germline. The CDR3 sequence is 13 residues long. DNA for the CDR3: TGTGCCAGCACCCCGACAAGGAACACTGAAGCTTTCTTT. It encodes CASTPTRNTEAFF.

This clonotype was seen only a few times. The CDR3 loop is CASSGRPEKLFF. Written as DNA, the CDR3 is TGTGCCAGCAGCGGACGGCCTGAAAAACTGTTTTTT. The chain combines TRBV6-2 or TRBV6-3 with TRBJ1-4; D is unclear. V lost 6 bases to trimming and J lost 7 bases, with 9 bases between them. This CDR3 is 12 amino acids long. Germline-derived CDR1 and CDR2 are MNHEY and SVGEGT.

This sequence joins TRBV7-2 and TRBJ2-7; D is unresolved. CDR1 is SGHTA, CDR2 FQGNSA, per germline. V was trimmed by 6 bases and J by 3 bases, leaving 6 bases between them. CDR3 length: 11 residues. CDR3 in amino acids: CASSSHYEQYF. The CDR3 DNA sequence: TGTGCCAGCAGTTCCCACTACGAGCAGTACTTC.

The CDR3 protein is CASMRGTAEAFF. CDR3 bases: TGTGCCAGCATGAGGGGTACCGCTGAAGCTTTCTTT. The chain links TRBV6-8 to TRBJ1-1, with TRBD1 as a possible D gene (5 bases). V gave up 7 bases and J gave up 6 bases, with 12 bases separating them. The length of the CDR3 is 12 residues. Germline CDR1 and CDR2: MNHGY and SAAAGT.

This chain connects TRBV9 to TRBJ2-3; a possible D gene is TRBD1 (7 bases). Germline CDR1 and CDR2: SGDLS and YYNGEE. The CDR3 length is 13 residues. Trimming pared 8 bases from V and 5 bases from J, leaving 15 bases between. CDR3 in amino acids: CASGRGALDTQYF. Here the CDR3 DNA reads TGTGCCAGTGGCAGGGGGGCCTTAGATACGCAGTATTTT. The whole variable domain, filled in from reference TRBV9 and TRBJ2-3, reads DSGVTQTPKHLITATGQRVTLRCSPRSGDLSVYWYQQSLDQGLQFLIQYYNGEERAKGNILERFSAQQFPDLHSELNLSSLELGDSALYFCASGRGALDTQYFGPGTRLTVL.

The chain is built from TRBV7-2 and TRBJ2-5; TRBD1 agrees at 8 bases. The CDR3 extends over 15 amino acids. The germline CDR1 and CDR2 sequences are SGHTA and FQGNSA. The trim removed 7 bases at V and 5 bases at J, leaving 12 bases unmatched. CDR3 loop: CASNTGAGGGETQYF. CDR3 bases: TGTGCCAGCAACACCGGGGCAGGGGGCGGGGAGACCCAGTACTTC.

The genes are TRBV7-9 and TRBJ2-7; 9 bases are a match to TRBD1. The CDR3 covers 14 residues. Unmatched junction bases numbered 4, after V lost 4 bases and J lost 3 bases. Germline V lookup: CDR1 SEHNR, CDR2 FQNEAQ (reference sequence). DNA of the CDR3: TGTGCCAGCAGCTCCTTGACAGGGGGCTACGAGCAGTACTTC. It encodes CASSSLTGGYEQYF.

Only a few counts were recorded for this clonotype. The chain combines TRBV4-1 with TRBJ1-2; 10 nucleotides line up with TRBD1. Germline V CDR1 and CDR2: MGHRA, YSYEKL. V trimming: 1 base; J trimming: 4 bases; junction bases outside the gene matches: 3. CDR3 length: 15 residues. The DNA for the CDR3 is TGCGCCAGCAGCCAAGCGGACAGGGGGGGCTATGGCTACACCTTC. Protein product: CASSQADRGGYGYTF.